A selection of T cell receptor beta chains follows, all from one sample in a study of cytomegalovirus exposure and HLA in healthy donors. Assay used: immunoSEQ multiplex PCR; TCRdb lists only in-frame clones, some missing. The repertoire holds about 190,000 clones, with 60% to 80% as singletons. Material: PBMCs. The receptors originated from a woman in her twenties or thirties in good health and CMV-seropositive. CDR3s include the opening cysteine and the closing phenylalanine or tryptophan. A D gene is named only where the DNA matches it firmly. Clone size appears in some rows only: once, few, many, or a class for an expanded clone.

V: TRBV28; J: TRBJ1-2; size: -; D: -; DNA: TGTGCCAGCAGTTCACCGCAGGGTAACTATGGCTACACCTTC; CDR3: CASSSPQGNYGYTF
V: TRBV16; J: TRBJ1-5; size: few; D: -; DNA: TGTGCCAGCAGCCCACCCGTCCCGAGGAGCAATCAGCCCCAGCATTTT; CDR3: CASSPPVPRSNQPQHF
V: TRBV28; J: TRBJ1-4; size: -; D: TRBD1; DNA: TGTGCCAGCAGTAGGCCGGGACAGGTTAATGAAAAACTGTTTTTT; CDR3: CASSRPGQVNEKLFF
V: TRBV27; J: TRBJ2-7; size: -; D: -; DNA: TGTGCCAGCAGCAGGCCCTTTCAGGAGCAGTACTTC; CDR3: CASSRPFQEQYF
V: TRBV6-5; J: TRBJ2-3; size: -; D: -; DNA: TGTGCCAGCAGTTACTCCTTAGGGGGCACAGATACGCAGTATTTT; CDR3: CASSYSLGGTDTQYF
V: TRBV6-1; J: TRBJ1-6; size: -; D: -; DNA: TGTGCCAGCCTCAAGGAGGGAGGAGCTAGTTCACCCCTCCACTTT; CDR3: CASLKEGGASSPLHF
V: TRBV6-5; J: TRBJ2-5; size: -; D: TRBD1; DNA: TGTGCCAGCAGTTACTCAGGGGGCATCGAAGAGACCCAGTACTTC; CDR3: CASSYSGGIEETQYF
V: TRBV5-1; J: TRBJ1-4; size: -; D: -; DNA: TGCGCCAGCAGTAAATTGGGGCTCGGTAATGAAAAACTGTTTTTT; CDR3: CASSKLGLGNEKLFF
V: TRBV29-1; J: TRBJ1-1; size: -; D: -; DNA: TGCAGCGTTGTAAGAGTCACTGAAGCTTTCTTT; CDR3: CSVVRVTEAFF
V: TRBV6-6; J: TRBJ1-2; size: few; D: TRBD1; DNA: TGTGCCAGCAGTCATGCCGGGGACAGGTCATATGGCTACACCTTC; CDR3: CASSHAGDRSYGYTF
V: TRBV7-6; J: TRBJ1-3; size: -; D: -; DNA: TGTGCCAGCAGCTTTATTGAGAACACCATATATTTT; CDR3: CASSFIENTIYF
V: TRBV4-2; J: TRBJ1-1; size: once; D: TRBD1; DNA: TGTGCCAGCAGCCAGACAGGGGAGACTGAAGCTTTCTTT; CDR3: CASSQTGETEAFF
V: TRBV5-1; J: TRBJ2-3; size: once; D: TRBD1; DNA: TGCGCCAGCAGCTTGGAGGGGGCAGGGGATACGCAGTATTTT; CDR3: CASSLEGAGDTQYF
V: TRBV6-5; J: TRBJ1-1; size: -; D: -; DNA: TGTGCCAGCAGTCTACGGGAAGGGTCCACTGAAGCTTTCTTT; CDR3: CASSLREGSTEAFF
V: TRBV6-6; J: TRBJ1-2; size: -; D: TRBD1; DNA: TGTGCCAGCAGTCGCCGGGACAGGGTCGCTAACTATGGCTACACCTTC; CDR3: CASSRRDRVANYGYTF
V: TRBV15; J: TRBJ1-4; size: -; D: TRBD1; DNA: TGTGCCACCAGCCCGGACAGGGGGAATGAAAAACTGTTTTTT; CDR3: CATSPDRGNEKLFF
V: TRBV18; J: TRBJ1-1; size: -; D: -; DNA: TGTGCCACGACGGGACTTTTTAACACTGAAGCTTTCTTT; CDR3: CATTGLFNTEAFF
V: TRBV7-9; J: TRBJ1-1; size: -; D: -; DNA: TGTGCCAGCAGCTTAGTGGAGCAAAAAGCTTTCTTT; CDR3: CASSLVEQKAFF
V: TRBV15; J: TRBJ2-1; size: -; D: -; DNA: TGTGCCACCAGCAGTTCCTGGAGCAATGAGCAGTTCTTC; CDR3: CATSSSWSNEQFF
V: TRBV6-5; J: TRBJ1-3; size: -; D: TRBD1; DNA: TGTGCCAGCAGTTCGGGACAGGGGACTGGAAACACCATATATTTT; CDR3: CASSSGQGTGNTIYF
V: TRBV19; J: TRBJ2-3; size: -; D: TRBD2; DNA: TGTGCCAGTAGTATCATACGGGGGGGCCGTTGGGATACGCAGTATTTT; CDR3: CASSIIRGGRWDTQYF
V: TRBV7-2; J: TRBJ1-2; size: -; D: -; DNA: TGTGCCAGCAGCGCCGTCAGGGGCTATGGCTACACCTTC; CDR3: CASSAVRGYGYTF
V: TRBV6-1; J: TRBJ2-2; size: -; D: -; DNA: TGTGCCAGCAGTGAACAGGGCTTCACCGGGGAGCTGTTTTTT; CDR3: CASSEQGFTGELFF
V: TRBV19; J: TRBJ1-1; size: -; D: TRBD1; DNA: TGTGCCAGTAGCCTCGGGACAGCGAACACTGAAGCTTTCTTT; CDR3: CASSLGTANTEAFF
V: TRBV4-1; J: TRBJ2-7; size: -; D: -; DNA: TGCGCCAGCAGCCAAGAATTCAGTCAGGTTATTCCCTACGAGCAGTACTTC; CDR3: CASSQEFSQVIPYEQYF
V: TRBV11-2; J: TRBJ1-3; size: once; D: -; DNA: TGTGCCAGCAGCTCATCATCCTCTGGAAACACCATATATTTT; CDR3: CASSSSSSGNTIYF
V: TRBV6-5; J: TRBJ2-5; size: few; D: -; DNA: TGTGCCAGCAGTTACTCGGTCAGGGTCCAAGAGACCCAGTACTTC; CDR3: CASSYSVRVQETQYF
V: TRBV1; J: TRBJ2-3; size: -; D: -; DNA: TGCACCAGCAGCCAAGATGGAGGCGGGCACACAGATACGCAGTATTTT; CDR3: CTSSQDGGGHTDTQYF
V: TRBV2; J: TRBJ1-4; size: -; D: -; DNA: TGTGCCAGCAGTGCCATAACCAGAGAAAAACTGTTTTTT; CDR3: CASSAITREKLFF
V: TRBV11-2; J: TRBJ2-4; size: -; D: -; DNA: TGTGCCAGCAGCCGACAGGAAGGCAAAAACATTCAGTACTTC; CDR3: CASSRQEGKNIQYF
V: TRBV11-2; J: TRBJ1-2; size: -; D: TRBD1; DNA: TGTGCCAGCCAAACCCAGGGGGCCTTGACTAACTATGGCTACACCTTC; CDR3: CASQTQGALTNYGYTF
V: TRBV7-2; J: TRBJ2-3; size: -; D: -; DNA: TGTGCCAGCAGCTACTCCGGGACTAGCACAGATACGCAGTATTTT; CDR3: CASSYSGTSTDTQYF
V: TRBV6-6; J: TRBJ2-7; size: -; D: -; DNA: TGTGCCACTCAGCATGGGAGGGGGATCTACGAGCAGTACTTC; CDR3: CATQHGRGIYEQYF
V: TRBV15; J: TRBJ2-1; size: -; D: TRBD2; DNA: TGTGCCACCAGCACCCCCCGGGGTAGCGGGAGAGAGTTCTTC; CDR3: CATSTPRGSGREFF
V: TRBV7-3; J: TRBJ2-1; size: -; D: -; DNA: TGTGCCAGCAGCCGCGGGACCCAGCAGGATGAGCAGTTCTTC; CDR3: CASSRGTQQDEQFF
V: TRBV2; J: TRBJ1-6; size: -; D: -; DNA: TGTGCCAGCAGTGGGGGGCGTAATTCACCCCTCCACTTT; CDR3: CASSGGRNSPLHF
V: TRBV5-1; J: TRBJ2-3; size: few; D: TRBD1; DNA: TGCGCCAGCAGCTTATTACCGGGACAGGGAGGGACAGATACGCAGTATTTT; CDR3: CASSLLPGQGGTDTQYF
V: TRBV5-1; J: TRBJ2-1; size: -; D: -; DNA: TGCGCCAGCAGCTTACGGCGGGTGGGAAACAATGAGCAGTTCTTC; CDR3: CASSLRRVGNNEQFF
V: TRBV4-2; J: TRBJ2-1; size: once; D: TRBD2; DNA: TGTGCCAGCAGTCAAGGGGGACTAGCGGCAACCAATGAGCAGTTCTTC; CDR3: CASSQGGLAATNEQFF
V: TRBV6-5; J: TRBJ1-6; size: -; D: TRBD1; DNA: TGTGCCAGCAGTCCTTGGGACAGGGGTAATTCACCCCTCCACTTT; CDR3: CASSPWDRGNSPLHF
V: TRBV4-1; J: TRBJ2-1; size: once; D: TRBD2; DNA: TGCGCCAGCAGCCAAGATAAAGTGGGACTACCGTACAATGAGCAGTTCTTC; CDR3: CASSQDKVGLPYNEQFF
V: TRBV4-2; J: TRBJ2-3; size: -; D: TRBD2; DNA: TGTGCCAGCAGCCAAGATCTAGGGACTAGTAGTGGTTGGAATACGCAGTATTTT; CDR3: CASSQDLGTSSGWNTQYF
V: TRBV15; J: TRBJ2-7; size: -; D: TRBD2; DNA: TGTGCCACCAGCAGATCCTTAGCGGGAGGGCCCCAGCAGTACTTC; CDR3: CATSRSLAGGPQQYF
V: TRBV5-1; J: TRBJ2-3; size: -; D: TRBD2; DNA: TGCGCCAGCAGCTCCGGACTAGCGGCAGATACGCAGTATTTT; CDR3: CASSSGLAADTQYF